The 31 T cell receptor beta chains below come from one sample, sequenced in a study of CD8 T cells in ankylosing spondylitis. Study-level results: Among TCR beta sequences, a motif of 7 to 9 highly homologous variants appeared characteristic of ankylosing spondylitis blood.

No cognate antigen is known for these TCRs. TCRdb re-called the 5' RACE reads with MiXCR, one entry per CDR3 protein. The table has 450,000 or so distinct CDR3 sequences, 25% to 30% seen once. The sequenced sample was blood, either unsorted or a sorted T cell fraction (not recorded which). These receptors were obtained from a male donor with ankylosing spondylitis.

V usage is TRBV27 and J usage is TRBJ1-4; TRBD1 aligns across 9 bases. Germline loops: CDR1 MNHEY, CDR2 SMNVEV (reference sequence). This CDR3 spans 16 amino acids. The V gene end was trimmed by 5 bases and the J gene end by 8 bases; junction bases not matched to a gene: 12. Written as DNA, the CDR3 is TGTGCCAGCAGTGTACTAACAGGGGGCGTGGGGGAAAAACTGTTTTTT. It yields the protein CASSVLTGGVGEKLFF.

V gene TRBV2 combines with J gene TRBJ2-7; D not certain. CDR3 length equals 12 residues. Trimming removed 1 base from V and 4 bases from J, with 5 bases in between. The germline V gene encodes CDR1 SNHLY and CDR2 FYNNEI. The DNA of the CDR3 is TGTGCCAGCAGTGAAGGAAGGTACGAGCAGTACGTC. Protein sequence: CASSEGRYEQYV.

The chain uses TRBV9 and TRBJ2-1; 12 nucleotides agree with TRBD2. After removal of 0 bases from V and 4 bases from J, the junction contained 5 bases not matched to a gene. Germline values: CDR1 SGDLS, CDR2 YYNGEE. The CDR3 totals 17 residues. DNA of the CDR3: TGTGCCAGCAGCGTAGCTTCGACTAGCGGGGGATACAATGAGCAGTTCTTC. It yields the protein CASSVASTSGGYNEQFF. The full variable domain, in which reference TRBV9 and TRBJ2-1 provide the parts outside the CDR3, is DSGVTQTPKHLITATGQRVTLRCSPRSGDLSVYWYQQSLDQGLQFLIQYYNGEERAKGNILERFSAQQFPDLHSELNLSSLELGDSALYFCASSVASTSGGYNEQFFGPGTRLTVL.

The chain couples TRBV7-9 to TRBJ2-5; D unresolved. With 3 bases removed from V and 5 bases from J, the gap between germline ends came to 7 bases. CDR1 is SEHNR, CDR2 FQNEAQ, per germline (reference sequence). The CDR3 has 12 residues. This CDR3 reads CASSFGPETQYF. The CDR3 coding sequence is TGTGCCAGCAGCTTTGGGCCTGAGACCCAGTACTTC. The whole variable domain, filled in from reference TRBV7-9 and TRBJ2-5, reads DTGVSQNPRHKITKRGQNVTFRCDPISEHNRLYWYRQTLGQGPEFLTYFQNEAQLEKSRLLSDRFSAERPKGSFSTLEIQRTEQGDSAMYLCASSFGPETQYFGPGTRLLVL.

This chain uses TRBV20-1 with TRBJ1-1, with D tentatively TRBD1 (6 bases). This CDR3 region has 11 residues. Germline V gene sequence: CDR1 DFQATT, CDR2 SNEGSKA (reference sequence). With 2 bases removed from V and 6 bases from J, the gap between germline ends came to 7 bases. CDR3 DNA: TGCAGTGCTAGACGGACAGCTGAAGCTTTCTTT. This translates into CSARRTAEAFF.

This clonotype has only a few counts. The chain is built from TRBV27 and TRBJ2-2; the match to TRBD1 covers 9 bases. The V segment lost 6 bases and the J segment 8 bases; nucleotides outside the gene matches: 10. This CDR3 is built from 15 residues. Germline CDR1 reads MNHEY; CDR2 reads SMNVEV (reference sequence). Written as DNA, the CDR3 is TGTGCCAGCAGCCCCTACACAGGGGGCAGGGGGGAGCTGTTTTTT. It specifies CASSPYTGGRGELFF.

This clonotype showed up just a few times. The chain has TRBV20-1 and TRBJ2-7, with a possible D match to TRBD2 (6 bases). The CDR3 sequence is 13 residues long. Germline V lookup: CDR1 DFQATT, CDR2 SNEGSKA (reference sequence). Trimming pared 3 bases from V and 3 bases from J, leaving 12 bases between. The CDR3 region has the DNA TGCAGTGCTAGCAAAGCGGGTTTCTACGAGCAGTACTTC. Protein product: CSASKAGFYEQYF.

This clonotype was counted between two and nine times. The chain uses TRBV7-8 and TRBJ1-1; 10 bases fit TRBD1. The CDR3 has 13 residues. Germline V gene sequence: CDR1 SGHVS, CDR2 FQNEAQ. Trimming cost V 5 bases and J 6 bases; bases outside gene matches: 3. This CDR3 is CASSRDRGSEAFF. CDR3 nucleotide sequence: TGTGCCAGCAGCCGGGACAGGGGATCTGAAGCTTTCTTT.

This clonotype was detected many times. The genes are TRBV3-1 and TRBJ2-2; possible D gene TRBD1, 6 bases. Germline-derived CDR1 and CDR2 are LGHDT and YNNKEL (reference sequence). This CDR3 has 14 residues. With 0 bases removed from V and 6 bases from J, the gap between germline ends came to 8 bases. The CDR3 sequence: CASSQDYRAGELFF. CDR3 nucleotide sequence: TGTGCCAGCAGCCAAGATTACAGGGCCGGGGAGCTGTTTTTT.

This clonotype was observed a few times. The chain employs TRBV20-1 and TRBJ1-1; 7 bases align to TRBD1. Germline V gene sequence: CDR1 DFQATT, CDR2 SNEGSKA (reference sequence). Trimming at V came to 6 bases and at J to 0 bases, leaving 7 bases not matched to a gene. CDR3 length: 14 amino acids. The CDR3 sequence: CSAEKQGLNTEAFF. As DNA, the CDR3 is TGCAGTGCAGAAAAACAGGGGTTGAACACTGAAGCTTTCTTT.

This clonotype was picked up a small number of times. This chain links TRBV3-1 with TRBJ1-2; D gene unclear. CDR3 length: 13 residues. The germline CDR1 and CDR2 sequences are LGHDT and YNNKEL (reference sequence). Trimming shortened V by 3 bases and J by 8 bases, and 13 bases separated the two germline ends. DNA of the CDR3: TGTGCCAGCAGCCAGAGTGGGGAGACCGGCTACACCTTC. It translates to CASSQSGETGYTF.

This chain uses TRBV7-9 with TRBJ2-7; a possible D gene is TRBD1 (6 bases). This CDR3 contains 13 residues. V was pared by 5 bases and J by 6 bases, with 14 bases between. CDR1 and CDR2 (germline): SEHNR, FQNEAQ (reference sequence). CDR3 protein: CASSLSQGFEQYF. CDR3 bases: TGTGCCAGCAGCCTATCACAGGGCTTCGAGCAGTACTTC.

This clonotype has just a few counts. The V call is TRBV12-3 or TRBV12-4, the J call TRBJ2-3; D is ambiguous. The CDR3 covers 12 residues. V was clipped by 1 base and J by 6 bases, with 5 bases between them. CDR3 coding DNA: TGTGCCAGCAGTTTAGGGTACGATACGCAGTATTTT. Protein sequence: CASSLGYDTQYF.

This rearrangement joins TRBV24-1 to TRBJ2-1, with D perhaps TRBD2 (5 bases). This CDR3 is built from 14 residues. Germline values: CDR1 KGHDR, CDR2 SFDVKD. V lost 7 bases and J 8 bases, leaving 17 bases between the germline ends. The CDR3 DNA follows: TGTGCCACCAGCCCTTCCCAGCATAGCGATGAGCAGTTCTTC. As protein: CATSPSQHSDEQFF.

This rearrangement joins TRBV20-1 to TRBJ2-1; TRBD2 matches at 10 bases. Looked up from germline, CDR1 is DFQATT and CDR2 is SNEGSKA (reference sequence). The CDR3 is 17 residues long. V lost 1 base, J lost 0 bases, and 6 bases stayed unmatched. CDR3: CSARVTSGASSYNEQFF. The CDR3 bases are TGCAGTGCTAGAGTCACTAGCGGGGCGAGCTCCTACAATGAGCAGTTCTTC.

The gene calls are TRBV18 and TRBJ2-1; tentative D call: TRBD2 (6 bases). Germline CDR1 reads KGHSH; CDR2 reads LQKENI. This CDR3 region has 13 residues. V was cut by 5 bases and J by 9 bases, with 14 bases left in between. CDR3 sequence: CASSSTSPSEQFF. The CDR3, as DNA: TGTGCCAGCTCATCAACTAGCCCGTCTGAGCAGTTCTTC.

The table lists this clonotype with a few counts. The rearrangement joins TRBV7-8 to TRBJ2-1; no clear D gene. In germline, CDR1 is SGHVS, CDR2 FQNEAQ. Trimming pared 3 bases from V and 6 bases from J, leaving 3 bases between. CDR3 length: 11 amino acids. CDR3 region: CASSFTNEQFF. CDR3 sequence (DNA): TGTGCCAGCAGCTTTACCAATGAGCAGTTCTTC.

This clonotype was picked up a small number of times. This chain links TRBV4-1 with TRBJ2-3; tentatively, D is TRBD2 (5 bases). Trimming stripped 0 bases from V and 2 bases from J, with 12 bases between. Germline V lookup: CDR1 MGHRA, CDR2 YSYEKL. This CDR3 comprises 16 residues. The CDR3 nucleotides read TGCGCCAGCAGCCAAGATATTCTAGCTAACACAGATACGCAGTATTTT. Translated: CASSQDILANTDTQYF.

The chain couples TRBV5-5 to TRBJ2-7; 9 bases agree with TRBD1. V was clipped by 3 bases and J by 3 bases; unmatched bases: 7. The length of the CDR3 is 15 residues. Germline V gene data show CDR1 as SGHKS and CDR2 as YYEKEE (reference sequence). In nucleotides, the CDR3 is TGTGCCAGCAGCTGGGGGACGGGACAGGGCTACGAGCAGTACTTC. This gives the protein CASSWGTGQGYEQYF.

This clonotype was seen a handful of times. This rearrangement joins TRBV6-4 to TRBJ2-7; D possibly matches TRBD1 or TRBD2 (6 bases each). Between the trimmed V and J ends, which lost 4 bases and 1 base, there was a span of 14 bases. The CDR3 has 15 amino acids. The germline V gene encodes CDR1 MRHNA and CDR2 SNTAGT. CDR3 residues: CASSVRGRASYEQYV. Written as DNA, the CDR3 is TGTGCCAGCAGTGTTCGGGGGCGAGCGTCCTACGAGCAGTACGTC.

This clonotype came up a few times. The rearrangement links TRBV11-2 to TRBJ2-7; D gene unclear. V was trimmed by 2 bases and J by 2 bases, leaving 13 bases between them. Per germline, CDR1 SGHAT and CDR2 FQNNGV. The CDR3 length is 15 residues. The CDR3 sequence: CASSLRSPGPYEQYV. The CDR3 coding sequence is TGTGCCAGCAGCTTACGGTCTCCCGGCCCCTACGAGCAGTACGTC.

The V call is TRBV3-1, the J call TRBJ2-6, with 10 bases aligning to TRBD1. Germline CDR1 reads LGHDT; CDR2 reads YNNKEL (reference sequence). The ends lost 0 bases at V and 3 bases at J; junction bases unmatched: 5. The CDR3 has 18 residues. CDR3 sequence (DNA): TGTGCCAGCAGCCAAGATTGGGGACAGGGGAATGGGGCCAACGTCCTGACTTTC. Translated: CASSQDWGQGNGANVLTF.

The chain carries TRBV12-3 or TRBV12-4 and TRBJ2-2, with D possibly being TRBD2 (5 bases). The CDR3 loop spans 15 amino acids. Trimming pared 6 bases from V and 1 base from J, leaving 12 bases between. CDR3 DNA sequence: TGTGCCAGCAGCCGAGGCGGGCAGAACACCGGGGAGCTGTTTTTT. This codes for CASSRGGQNTGELFF.

The rearrangement uses TRBV14 and TRBJ1-1; maybe TRBD1 (6 bases). This CDR3 is 15 amino acids long. CDR1 and CDR2 from the germline V gene are SGHDN and FVKESK. Deletions cut 4 bases from V and 3 bases from J, with 15 bases between. The chain's CDR3 is CASSRVAGVDTEAFF. DNA of the CDR3: TGTGCCAGCAGCCGAGTAGCAGGGGTCGACACTGAAGCTTTCTTT. Full variable domain (rest looked up from reference TRBV14 and TRBJ1-1): EAGVTQFPSHSVIEKGQTVTLRCDPISGHDNLYWYRRVMGKEIKFLLHFVKESKQDESGMPNNRFLAERTGGTYSTLKVQPAELEDSGVYFCASSRVAGVDTEAFFGQGTRLTVV.

The rearrangement joins TRBV24-1 to TRBJ2-2; 7 nucleotides match TRBD2. The CDR3 has 14 residues. Germline-derived CDR1 and CDR2 are KGHDR and SFDVKD. V gave up 5 bases and J gave up 5 bases; unmatched junction bases: 4. CDR3 sequence reads: CATSVWGGTGELFF. DNA for the CDR3: TGTGCCACCAGTGTTTGGGGGGGAACCGGGGAGCTGTTTTTT.

This clonotype was recorded a few times. The chain has TRBV7-9 and TRBJ2-1, with D possibly matching TRBD1 (6 bases). V lost 0 bases to trimming and J lost 5 bases, with 11 bases between them. The CDR3 is 15 residues long. Germline loops: CDR1 SEHNR, CDR2 FQNEAQ (reference sequence). The CDR3 region is CASSLAGAGNNEQFF. Written as DNA, the CDR3 is TGTGCCAGCAGCTTAGCGGGGGCAGGAAACAATGAGCAGTTCTTC.

The CDR3 spells CASDRQINTEAFF. CDR3 in DNA: TGTGCCAGCGACCGACAGATTAACACTGAAGCTTTCTTT. This sequence joins TRBV6-1 and TRBJ1-1; weak D call: TRBD1 (5 bases). V lost 8 bases, J lost 2 bases, and 12 bases lay in between. CDR3 length: 13 amino acids. Germline CDR1 is MNHNS and CDR2 is SASEGT.

The chain's CDR3 is CASTPAAYNEQFF. Written as DNA, the CDR3 is TGTGCCAGCACACCCGCCGCCTACAATGAGCAGTTCTTC. This chain joins TRBV12-3 or TRBV12-4 and TRBJ2-1; no reliable D call. The CDR3 is 13 residues long. V was trimmed by 7 bases and J by 2 bases, leaving 9 bases between them.

This clonotype was detected only a few times. The V call is TRBV24-1, the J call TRBJ2-1, with TRBD1 as a possible D gene (5 bases). From germline, CDR1 is KGHDR and CDR2 SFDVKD. Trimming took off 1 base at V and 2 bases at J, with 11 bases between the two ends. The CDR3 extends over 16 amino acids. CDR3: CATSDFATATYNEQFF. CDR3 nucleotides: TGTGCCACCAGTGATTTCGCGACAGCCACCTACAATGAGCAGTTCTTC.

This chain links TRBV12-3 or TRBV12-4 with TRBJ1-5; 7 nucleotides align to TRBD1. Unmatched junction bases numbered 4, after V lost 6 bases and J lost 5 bases. The CDR3 covers 13 residues. As DNA, the CDR3 is TGTGCCAGCAGGGAGACAGGGTATCAGCCCCAGCATTTT. Protein: CASRETGYQPQHF.

This rearrangement joins TRBV4-1 to TRBJ2-3; 8 bases are shared with TRBD2. After removal of 1 base from V and 6 bases from J, the junction contained 9 bases not matched to a gene. This CDR3 contains 16 residues. Germline assignment: CDR1 MGHRA and CDR2 YSYEKL. The CDR3, as DNA: TGCGCCAGCAGCCAAGGAGACGGGAGGGCCCAGGATACGCAGTATTTT. It specifies CASSQGDGRAQDTQYF.